The present entry profiles one T cell receptor (beta chain) with its context. The repertoire was sequenced with immunoSEQ multiplex PCR; TCRdb's copy has only in-frame clones and lacks some. Here the sample spans roughly 120,000 clones, 75% to 85% being singletons. The V gene lost 5 bases and the J gene lost 6 bases, with 8 bases spanning the gap. The CDR3 is 11 residues long. Germline assignment: CDR1 DFQATT and CDR2 SNEGSKA (reference sequence). This entry comes from a study of radiation and T cells in renal cell carcinoma. The overall study: Nephrectomy followed 15 Gy stereotactic body radiation by 4 weeks.

Regarding time point: blood 2 weeks post-SBRT. As to treatment: 15 Gy SBRT to primary tumor, nephrectomy 4 weeks later. After SBRT, blood was collected at 2 and 4 weeks, plus baseline. The source is a woman aged 55-70 years with renal cell carcinoma. Sequencing was performed on blood, taken from a patient whose treatment included radiotherapy and nephrectomy. The rearrangement links TRBV20-1 to TRBJ2-1, with a tentative D call TRBD2 (5 bases). The CDR3 DNA reads TGCAGTGCTGGACTCCTCAATGAGCAGTTCTTC. It codes for CSAGLLNEQFF.